This T cell receptor (beta chain) originates from a study of shared clonotypes between healthy human individuals. Donors were healthy HIV-negative adults without recent acute infections or vaccinations. The study's findings and limits: Unshared clonotypes carried lower generation probabilities than those common to all four donors. Of the naive CD4 clonotypes, around 4.7% were shared across several donors.

V was clipped by 4 bases and J by 4 bases, with 16 bases between them. Looked up from germline, CDR1 is MNHEY and CDR2 is SVGAGI. The CDR3 covers 15 residues. Details on this clone: What it binds is unknown.

Each subset's genomic DNA was split evenly across several immunoSEQ plates. Sequencing was performed with immunoSEQ multiplex PCR; in TCRdb, only in-frame clones are kept and a portion is missing. The data hold around 2.3 million clones, with roughly 95% observed a single time. The TCR sequence derives from a man younger than 35 in good health. The chain couples TRBV6-5 to TRBJ1-2; weak D call: TRBD1 (6 bases). The sequencing input was naive CD4+ T cells sorted from blood. Sample subset: CD45RA+ positively selected. Here the CDR3 reads CASSSPGHNFYGYTF. For the CDR3, the DNA is TGTGCCAGCAGTTCCCCGGGACACAACTTCTATGGCTACACCTTC.